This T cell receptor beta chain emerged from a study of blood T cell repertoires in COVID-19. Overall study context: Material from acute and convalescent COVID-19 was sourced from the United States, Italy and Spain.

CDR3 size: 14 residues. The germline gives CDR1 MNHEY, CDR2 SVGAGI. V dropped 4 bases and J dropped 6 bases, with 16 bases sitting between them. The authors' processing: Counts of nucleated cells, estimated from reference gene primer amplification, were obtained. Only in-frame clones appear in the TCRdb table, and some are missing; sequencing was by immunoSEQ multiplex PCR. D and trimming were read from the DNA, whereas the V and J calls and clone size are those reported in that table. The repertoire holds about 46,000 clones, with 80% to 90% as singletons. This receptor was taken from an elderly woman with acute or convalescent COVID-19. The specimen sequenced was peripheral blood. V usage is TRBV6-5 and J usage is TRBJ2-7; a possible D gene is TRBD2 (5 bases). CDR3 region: CASSFGLLASEQYF. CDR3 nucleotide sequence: TGTGCCAGCAGTTTTGGGCTTTTAGCGAGCGAGCAGTACTTC.